This T cell receptor beta chain was found in a study of T cell clonality in common variable immunodeficiency. Study outcomes and limitations: Fewer deletions and N-nucleotide insertions were reportedly seen in common variable immunodeficiency TCR beta sequences. Compared with healthy controls, CVID subjects showed increased TCRbeta clonality, mostly in about a third.

A word on this clone: Its target is unknown.

TCRdb keeps only in-frame clones here, not all; method: immunoSEQ multiplex PCR. The repertoire consists of about 40,000 clones, none detected only once. The sequence came from a person aged 18 to 69 in good health. The sample consisted of peripheral blood mononuclear cells.

Partial CDR3 DNA: TGTGCCAGCAGCTTAGGGACAGGCGAG. This translates into CASSLGTGE. The CDR3 in full is CASSLGTGEQYF. This chain joins TRBV7-9 and TRBJ2-7; 7 positions match TRBD1. The missing CDR3 end, 3 residues past where the read stops, is filled in from the germline J gene. The CDR3 loop spans 12 amino acids. The V gene's germline CDR1 is SEHNR and CDR2 FQNEAQ (reference sequence). V gave up 1 base and J gave up 6 bases; unmatched junction bases: 0. The complete variable domain, with remaining parts taken from reference TRBV7-9 and TRBJ2-7, reads DTGVSQNPRHKITKRGQNVTFRCDPISEHNRLYWYRQTLGQGPEFLTYFQNEAQLEKSRLLSDRFSAERPKGSFSTLEIQRTEQGDSAMYLCASSLGTGEQYFGPGTRLTVT.